This T cell receptor beta chain originates from a study of glioma-infiltrating T cells. Study results and limitations: Only very few CDR3 sequences appeared in both tissue and blood. Tissue-blood divergence was below expectation in non-neoplastic patients, above in gliomas.

CDR3 length equals 14 residues. Per germline, CDR1 MNHNS and CDR2 SASEGT. The V end lost 3 bases, the J end lost 11 bases, and 19 bases lay between the germline ends. As concerns this clonotype: Its antigen is as yet unknown.

The iRepertoire nested amplicon-rescue multiplex PCR amplified TCR alpha and beta CDR3s from RNA. Tissue mRNA or PBMC total RNA, about 90-400 ng, went into one-step reverse transcription and amplification. MiXCR, applied by TCRdb to the multiplex PCR reads, yields one record per CDR3 protein. In the table there are about 200,000 distinct CDR3 sequences, around 32% of which are singletons. Sequencing was carried out using glioma tissue, nonneoplastic brain tissue, or PBMCs (not recorded which). The genes are TRBV6-1 and TRBJ1-1, with D tentatively TRBD1 (5 bases). This clonotype was sampled from a human donor with low-grade glioma or glioblastoma, undergoing nonglioma brain surgery, or in good health (not recorded which). The CDR3 bases are TGTGCCAGCAGTGATTGGCAGGGCGAATATTCTGCTTTCTTT. Its translation: CASSDWQGEYSAFF.